The rows below give T cell receptor beta chains drawn from one sample of a study of blood T cell repertoires in COVID-19. Produced via immunoSEQ multiplex PCR; TCRdb's table is partial and in-frame only. The sample has fewer than 200,000 clones, about 83% seen once. The sequencing input was PBMCs or T cells enriched from blood (not recorded which). All receptors come from a woman aged 45-60 years in a cohort exposed to, infected with or recovered from COVID-19 (not recorded which). CDR3s include the opening cysteine and the closing phenylalanine or tryptophan. D genes are given only for firm matches. Clone size is shown for a subset of rows, as once, few, many or a class of expanded clone.

D gene: TRBD2
J gene: TRBJ2-3
V gene: TRBV6-6
clone size: NA
CDR3 DNA: TGTGCCAGCAGTCTAGCGGGGGGGGCGGGATCAGATACGCAGTATTTT
CDR3 protein: CASSLAGGAGSDTQYF

D gene: TRBD2
J gene: TRBJ2-7
V gene: TRBV28
clone size: NA
CDR3 DNA: TGTGCCAGCAGTGTTCCAACCGGGACTAGCAGCTACGAGCAGTACTTC
CDR3 protein: CASSVPTGTSSYEQYF

D gene: TRBD1
J gene: TRBJ1-3
V gene: TRBV7-2
clone size: NA
CDR3 DNA: TGTGCCAGCAGCTTTGGACAGGCTGGAAACACCATATATTTT
CDR3 protein: CASSFGQAGNTIYF

D gene: TRBD2
J gene: TRBJ2-2
V gene: TRBV11-2
clone size: NA
CDR3 DNA: TGTGCCAGCAGCTTAGCCCCACTAGCGGGGGCGAACACCGGGGAGCTGTTTTTT
CDR3 protein: CASSLAPLAGANTGELFF

D gene: NA
J gene: TRBJ2-1
V gene: TRBV27
clone size: NA
CDR3 DNA: TGTGCCAGCGCGGTGGCTAGCTCCTACAATGAGCAGTTCTTC
CDR3 protein: CASAVASSYNEQFF

D gene: NA
J gene: TRBJ2-6
V gene: TRBV7-3
clone size: NA
CDR3 DNA: TGTGCCAGCAGCTTATTTGGTTTCGTTAGCTCTGGGGCCAACGTCCTGACTTTC
CDR3 protein: CASSLFGFVSSGANVLTF

D gene: TRBD2
J gene: TRBJ2-1
V gene: TRBV24-1
clone size: NA
CDR3 DNA: TGTGCCACCAGTGAAGCCGGGACTAGCGGGAGTGGGTCCTACAATGAGCAGTTCTTC
CDR3 protein: CATSEAGTSGSGSYNEQFF

D gene: TRBD1
J gene: TRBJ1-2
V gene: TRBV24-1
clone size: NA
CDR3 DNA: TGTGCCACCAGTGATCCCGGGACAGGGGATGGCTACACCTTC
CDR3 protein: CATSDPGTGDGYTF

D gene: NA
J gene: TRBJ1-3
V gene: TRBV2
clone size: once
CDR3 DNA: TGTGCCAGCAGTCCGAGCGCGTTCTCTGGAAACACCATATATTTT
CDR3 protein: CASSPSAFSGNTIYF

D gene: NA
J gene: TRBJ2-1
V gene: TRBV27
clone size: NA
CDR3 DNA: TGTGCCAGCAGCTACGATGACAATGAGCAGTTCTTC
CDR3 protein: CASSYDDNEQFF

D gene: TRBD2
J gene: TRBJ2-2
V gene: TRBV7-9
clone size: NA
CDR3 DNA: TGTGCCAGCAGCTCTCCCCAAAGCGGGAGGGACACCGGGGAGCTGTTTTTT
CDR3 protein: CASSSPQSGRDTGELFF

D gene: NA
J gene: TRBJ2-3
V gene: TRBV7-2
clone size: NA
CDR3 DNA: TGTGCCAGCAGCTTCTTATCAGGGCATCAAGATACGCAGTATTTT
CDR3 protein: CASSFLSGHQDTQYF

D gene: NA
J gene: TRBJ2-7
V gene: TRBV28
clone size: NA
CDR3 DNA: TGTGCCAGCAGTTTAAGGGGCGAGCAGTACTTC
CDR3 protein: CASSLRGEQYF

D gene: TRBD1
J gene: TRBJ1-2
V gene: TRBV9
clone size: NA
CDR3 DNA: TGTGCCAGCACCAGACAGGGTTACTATGGCTACACCTTC
CDR3 protein: CASTRQGYYGYTF

D gene: TRBD2
J gene: TRBJ2-7
V gene: TRBV24-1
clone size: NA
CDR3 DNA: TGTGCCACCAGTGCCGGGAGGGGGGCCTACGAGCAGTACTTC
CDR3 protein: CATSAGRGAYEQYF

D gene: TRBD2
J gene: TRBJ2-2
V gene: TRBV29-1
clone size: NA
CDR3 DNA: TGCAGCGTTAGATTAGCGGGAGGGGGGGAGCTGTTTTTT
CDR3 protein: CSVRLAGGGELFF

D gene: TRBD1
J gene: TRBJ1-2
V gene: TRBV6-5
clone size: NA
CDR3 DNA: TGTGCCAGCATCGAACCGGGACAGGTCCGCTATGGCTACACCTTC
CDR3 protein: CASIEPGQVRYGYTF

D gene: TRBD1
J gene: TRBJ2-1
V gene: TRBV14
clone size: NA
CDR3 DNA: TGTGCCAGCAGCCAAGTTCGGGACAGGGAGCAGTTCTTC
CDR3 protein: CASSQVRDREQFF

D gene: NA
J gene: TRBJ2-3
V gene: TRBV15
clone size: NA
CDR3 DNA: TGTGCCACCAGCAGAGGTGCCGGGACTAGCACAGATACGCAGTATTTT
CDR3 protein: CATSRGAGTSTDTQYF

D gene: TRBD1
J gene: TRBJ2-2
V gene: TRBV19
clone size: NA
CDR3 DNA: TGTGCCAGTCTTGACAGGGGGAACACCGGGGAGCTGTTTTTT
CDR3 protein: CASLDRGNTGELFF

D gene: NA
J gene: TRBJ1-5
V gene: TRBV27
clone size: NA
CDR3 DNA: TGTGCCAGCAGTTTATCCTTCCAGGGGCGGGCTCAGCCCCAGCATTTT
CDR3 protein: CASSLSFQGRAQPQHF

D gene: NA
J gene: TRBJ2-7
V gene: TRBV29-1
clone size: NA
CDR3 DNA: TGCAGCGCGGAAGAGGGGGGGACCTACGAGCAGTACTTC
CDR3 protein: CSAEEGGTYEQYF

D gene: TRBD1
J gene: TRBJ1-1
V gene: TRBV27
clone size: NA
CDR3 DNA: TGTGCCAGCAGTCTCAGGGGGCGATACACTGAAGCTTTCTTT
CDR3 protein: CASSLRGRYTEAFF

D gene: TRBD2
J gene: TRBJ2-1
V gene: TRBV11-3
clone size: NA
CDR3 DNA: TGTGCCAGCAGCCCCACTAGCGCCAGCTCCTACAATGAGCAGTTCTTC
CDR3 protein: CASSPTSASSYNEQFF

D gene: NA
J gene: TRBJ2-7
V gene: TRBV19
clone size: NA
CDR3 DNA: TGTGCCAGTAGCGAACAGGGCCCCGGTGCCTACGAGCAGTACTTC
CDR3 protein: CASSEQGPGAYEQYF

D gene: TRBD2
J gene: TRBJ2-3
V gene: TRBV7-3
clone size: NA
CDR3 DNA: TGTGCCAGCAGCTCCGAAACCAGGGGACTAGCGGGCACAGATACGCAGTATTTT
CDR3 protein: CASSSETRGLAGTDTQYF

D gene: NA
J gene: TRBJ2-7
V gene: TRBV10-1
clone size: once
CDR3 DNA: TGCGCCAGCAGTGATTTGAACCTAGCGAGTACCTACGAGCAGTACTTC
CDR3 protein: CASSDLNLASTYEQYF

D gene: TRBD2
J gene: TRBJ2-7
V gene: TRBV6-5
clone size: NA
CDR3 DNA: TGTGCCAGCAGCGGGACTAGCGGGGCCTACGAGCAGTACTTC
CDR3 protein: CASSGTSGAYEQYF

D gene: TRBD1
J gene: TRBJ2-1
V gene: TRBV6-1
clone size: many
CDR3 DNA: TGTGCCAGCAGTGAGATTGGACAGGGGCATGAGCAGTTCTTC
CDR3 protein: CASSEIGQGHEQFF

D gene: TRBD2
J gene: TRBJ2-7
V gene: TRBV7-3
clone size: NA
CDR3 DNA: TGTGCCAGCAGCTTAAGCGGGAGAGCTAGCGAGCAGTACTTC
CDR3 protein: CASSLSGRASEQYF

D gene: TRBD1
J gene: TRBJ1-6
V gene: TRBV30
clone size: medium-sized
CDR3 DNA: TGTGCCTGGACGTCCCGGGACAGGGTTTTTTCACCCCTCCACTTT
CDR3 protein: CAWTSRDRVFSPLHF

D gene: NA
J gene: TRBJ2-5
V gene: TRBV5-1
clone size: NA
CDR3 DNA: TGCGCCAGCAGCTTGGCGGGGATACAAGAGACCCAGTACTTC
CDR3 protein: CASSLAGIQETQYF

D gene: NA
J gene: TRBJ1-1
V gene: TRBV11-1
clone size: NA
CDR3 DNA: TGTGCCAGCAGCGCCCAGGGGACCGCGAACACTGAAGCTTTCTTT
CDR3 protein: CASSAQGTANTEAFF

D gene: TRBD2
J gene: TRBJ2-1
V gene: TRBV14
clone size: NA
CDR3 DNA: TGTGCCAGCGGACTTATGGGGGAGGGCAGCTCCTACAATGAGCAGTTCTTC
CDR3 protein: CASGLMGEGSSYNEQFF

D gene: TRBD2
J gene: TRBJ2-1
V gene: TRBV7-8
clone size: NA
CDR3 DNA: TGTGCCAGCAGCCCTCGGGTTAGCGGGGGTCAATACAATGAGCAGTTCTTC
CDR3 protein: CASSPRVSGGQYNEQFF

D gene: NA
J gene: TRBJ1-4
V gene: TRBV5-7
clone size: NA
CDR3 DNA: TGTGCCAGCAGCGGGATGCTCCCAGGGGAAAAACTGTTTTTT
CDR3 protein: CASSGMLPGEKLFF

D gene: TRBD2
J gene: TRBJ2-1
V gene: TRBV28
clone size: NA
CDR3 DNA: TGTGCCAGCAGGGGAGGGAGGGGCTCCTACAATGAGCAGTTCTTC
CDR3 protein: CASRGGRGSYNEQFF

D gene: NA
J gene: TRBJ1-2
V gene: TRBV7-2
clone size: NA
CDR3 DNA: TGTGCCAGCAGCCCGAGGGGGGGAAAGGCTAACTATGGCTACACCTTC
CDR3 protein: CASSPRGGKANYGYTF

D gene: NA
J gene: TRBJ2-3
V gene: TRBV5-1
clone size: NA
CDR3 DNA: TGCGCCAGCAGCTTGGCCGGGACTCCCTCCCAAGATACGCAGTATTTT
CDR3 protein: CASSLAGTPSQDTQYF

D gene: NA
J gene: TRBJ2-1
V gene: TRBV5-5
clone size: NA
CDR3 DNA: TGTGCCAGCAGATTCAATGATGAGCAGTTCTTC
CDR3 protein: CASRFNDEQFF

D gene: NA
J gene: TRBJ2-7
V gene: TRBV12-3/TRBV12-4
clone size: NA
CDR3 DNA: TGTGCCAGCAGTCCTAATTACGAGCAGTACTTC
CDR3 protein: CASSPNYEQYF

D gene: TRBD1
J gene: TRBJ2-1
V gene: TRBV7-9
clone size: few
CDR3 DNA: TGTGCCAGCAGCTTAGTGACAGGGGGCAATGAGCAGTTCTTC
CDR3 protein: CASSLVTGGNEQFF

D gene: TRBD1
J gene: TRBJ2-7
V gene: TRBV7-6
clone size: NA
CDR3 DNA: TGTGCCAGCAGCTCCAGAGCAACCAGGACAGGGGGCTACGAGCAGTACTTC
CDR3 protein: CASSSRATRTGGYEQYF

D gene: TRBD1
J gene: TRBJ1-1
V gene: TRBV7-9
clone size: medium-sized
CDR3 DNA: TGTGCCAGCAGCCACAAGGGGGCTCGGGACATGAACACTGAAGCTTTCTTT
CDR3 protein: CASSHKGARDMNTEAFF

D gene: TRBD1
J gene: TRBJ1-1
V gene: TRBV7-9
clone size: NA
CDR3 DNA: TGTGCCAGCAGCTCCCCCGACAGGGGTTTAGGGAACACTGAAGCTTTCTTT
CDR3 protein: CASSSPDRGLGNTEAFF

D gene: NA
J gene: TRBJ2-3
V gene: TRBV2
clone size: NA
CDR3 DNA: TGTGCCAGCAGTGTAACGGGGGACACAGATACGCAGTATTTT
CDR3 protein: CASSVTGDTDTQYF

D gene: TRBD1
J gene: TRBJ1-1
V gene: TRBV2
clone size: NA
CDR3 DNA: TGTGCCTGGGGACAGGAGGTGTACACTGAAGCTTTCTTT
CDR3 protein: CAWGQEVYTEAFF

D gene: NA
J gene: TRBJ2-7
V gene: TRBV24-1
clone size: NA
CDR3 DNA: TGTGCCACCAGTGATGCCTACAGGTACGAGCAGTACTTC
CDR3 protein: CATSDAYRYEQYF

D gene: NA
J gene: TRBJ1-1
V gene: TRBV30
clone size: NA
CDR3 DNA: TGTGCCTGGAGTGTAAGGGGCACTGAAGCTTTCTTT
CDR3 protein: CAWSVRGTEAFF